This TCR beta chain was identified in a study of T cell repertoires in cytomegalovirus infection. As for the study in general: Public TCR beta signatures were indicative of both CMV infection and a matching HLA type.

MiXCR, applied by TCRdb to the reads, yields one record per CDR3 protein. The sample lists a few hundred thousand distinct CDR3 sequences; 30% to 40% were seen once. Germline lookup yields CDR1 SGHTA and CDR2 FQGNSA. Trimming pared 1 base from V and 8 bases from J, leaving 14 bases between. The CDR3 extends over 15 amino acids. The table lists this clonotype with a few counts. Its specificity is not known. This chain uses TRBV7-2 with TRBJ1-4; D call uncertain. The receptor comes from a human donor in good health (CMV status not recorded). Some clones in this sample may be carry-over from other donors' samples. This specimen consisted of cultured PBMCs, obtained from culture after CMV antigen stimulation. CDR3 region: CASSLVVRSGEKLFF. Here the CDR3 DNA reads TGTGCCAGCAGCTTAGTAGTTCGGTCTGGCGAAAAACTGTTTTTT.